The TCR beta chain described here comes from a study of T cells in Graves' hyperthyroidism and ophthalmopathy. The CDR3 is made up of 13 amino acids. Germline V gene lookup returns CDR1 WSHSY and CDR2 SAAADI. V was pared by 6 bases and J by 4 bases, with 10 bases between. Amplification of TCR beta CDR3 regions was performed using RNA transcripts as template. First-round RT-PCR with HTBI primers amplified the TCR CDR3 region. Using its own MiXCR run on the multiplex PCR reads, TCRdb lists one record per CDR3 protein. The sample lists 500,000 or so distinct CDR3 sequences, approximately 16% occurring once.

This sequence joins TRBV10-2 and TRBJ1-5, with D uncertain. Material for sequencing was blood. The receptor was derived from a woman in her 30s with Graves' ophthalmopathy. CDR3 DNA: TGCGCCAGCAGCCACAGCTTTAATCAGCCCCAGCATTTT. Translated, it gives CASSHSFNQPQHF.